What follows are 12 T cell receptor beta chains derived from one specimen sequenced in a study of T cells in women clearing cervical HPV infection. Generated by immunoSEQ multiplex PCR, the TCRdb table keeps only in-frame clones and is missing some. The table lists around 39,000 clones. Sequenced sample: blood buffy coat. All receptors derive from a woman between 18 and 70 years old with a cervical HPV16 infection that either progressed to CIN3+ or cleared (not recorded which).

As to this clone: The read ends 3 residues before the CDR3 terminus; that terminus is restored from the germline J gene. The gene calls are TRBV6-1 and TRBJ2-1; TRBD1 aligns across 10 bases. Germline values: CDR1 MNHNS, CDR2 SASEGT. V trimming: 4 bases; J trimming: 8 bases; junction bases outside the gene matches: 11. CDR3 length: 16 residues. CDR3 in amino acids: CASSALSGTGVDEQFF. CDR3 DNA (partial): TGTGCCAGCAGTGCCCTTTCCGGGACAGGGGTCGATGAG.

As for this clone: The read finishes 3 residues shy of the CDR3 end, and the germline J gene is used to complete it. This sequence joins TRBV13 and TRBJ2-2; 8 bases map to TRBD1. The CDR3 covers 14 residues. Germline V gene sequence: CDR1 PRHDT, CDR2 FYEKMQ (reference sequence). This CDR3 is CASSGQGNNEKLFF. The sequenced CDR3 bases are TGTGCCAGCAGCGGACAGGGTAATAATGAAAAG.

A word on this clone: Read coverage stops 3 residues before the CDR3 terminus; the germline J gene supplies the remainder. The chain is built from TRBV7-6 and TRBJ2-3; 8 bases fit TRBD2. Germline V lookup: CDR1 SGHVS, CDR2 FNYEAQ. The CDR3 totals 18 residues. Losses at the gene ends were 5 bases for V and 5 bases for J; bases not matched to a gene: 18. The CDR3 DNA, read in part, is TGTGCCAGCAGCCCTGCAATCCAGCGGGGGCCCGGCGGAGATACG. It is translated as CASSPAIQRGPGGDT. The whole CDR3 sequence is CASSPAIQRGPGGDTQYF. The full variable domain, its missing parts supplied by reference TRBV7-6 and TRBJ2-3, is GAGVSQSPRYKVTKRGQDVALRCDPISGHVSLYWYRQALGQGPEFLTYFNYEAQQDKSGLPNDRFSAERPEGSISTLTIQRTEQRDSAMYRCASSPAIQRGPGGDTQYFGPGTRLTVL.

Details on this clone: The read finishes 3 residues shy of the CDR3 end, and the germline J gene is used to complete it. The chain recombines TRBV20-1 with TRBJ2-7, with 9 bases fitting TRBD2. Germline trimming cut 3 bases from V and 5 bases from J; bases unmatched to any gene: 11. Per the germline V gene, CDR1 is DFQATT and CDR2 is SNEGSKA (reference sequence). The CDR3 length is 15 residues. Partial CDR3 DNA: TGCAGTGCTAGTTTAGGCGGGAGGGCCAGAAACGAG. This encodes CSASLGGRARNE. The CDR3 reads in full as CSASLGGRARNEQYF.

A remark on this clone: The CDR3 end lies 3 residues beyond the end of the read and is filled in from the germline J gene. The chain couples TRBV7-8 to TRBJ2-4; D possibly corresponds to TRBD2 (5 bases). The CDR3 has 14 residues. Germline V gives CDR1 SGHVS, CDR2 FQNEAQ. The CDR3 DNA, read in part, is TGTGCCAGCAGCTTAGCGCCGGGGTGGGAGACT. It encodes CASSLAPGWET. The whole CDR3 protein is CASSLAPGWETQYF.

Remarks on this clone: The read gets to within 3 residues of the CDR3 end, and the germline J gene fills in the rest. V is TRBV4-2 and J is TRBJ1-1, with D hard to call. Trimming shortened V by 4 bases and J by 5 bases, and 20 bases separated the two germline ends. The CDR3 covers 16 residues. The germline gives CDR1 LGHNA, CDR2 YNFKEQ. The CDR3 sequence is CASSRISLTVGTEAFF. The sequenced CDR3 bases are TGTGCCAGCAGCCGGATCTCCCTCACAGTTGGGACTGAA.

About this clone itself: The read falls 3 residues short of the CDR3 end, and the missing part is taken from the germline J gene. The J gene is TRBJ2-1, the V gene TRBV19, with 9 bases lining up with TRBD2. The V gene's germline CDR1 is LNHDA and CDR2 SQIVND (reference sequence). The CDR3 spans 16 residues. V trimming: 4 bases; J trimming: 3 bases; junction bases outside the gene matches: 7. The CDR3 spells CASSSRPSGDYNEQFF. CDR3 bases read: TGTGCCAGTAGTAGCCGACCTAGCGGGGACTACAATGAG. The variable domain in full, completed from reference TRBV19 and TRBJ2-1, reads DGGITQSPKYLFRKEGQNVTLSCEQNLNHDAMYWYRQDPGQGLRLIYYSQIVNDFQKGDIAEGYSVSREKKESFPLTVTSAQKNPTAFYLCASSSRPSGDYNEQFFGPGTRLTVL.

On this clone itself: Read coverage stops 3 residues before the CDR3 terminus; the germline J gene supplies the remainder. This rearrangement joins TRBV19 to TRBJ1-2; 9 bases are a match to TRBD1. Germline assignment: CDR1 LNHDA and CDR2 SQIVND (reference sequence). V was clipped by 5 bases and J by 6 bases; unmatched bases: 7. The CDR3 loop spans 14 amino acids. The CDR3 sequence is CASSWAGQGDGYTF. The sequenced part of the CDR3 DNA is TGTGCCAGTAGTTGGGCGGGACAGGGTGATGGC.

On this clone itself: The read stops 3 residues short of the end of the CDR3; the missing end is completed from the germline J gene. The chain is built from TRBV5-6 and TRBJ2-5, with 8 bases lining up with TRBD2. Trimming at V came to 0 bases and at J to 5 bases, leaving 0 bases not matched to a gene. The V gene's germline CDR1 is SGHDT and CDR2 YYEEEE. The CDR3 runs 13 residues. CDR3 amino acids: CASSLERGETQYF. CDR3 bases read: TGTGCCAGCAGCTTGGAGCGGGGGGAGACC. The full variable domain, completed using reference TRBV5-6 and TRBJ2-5, is DAGVTQSPTHLIKTRGQQVTLRCSPKSGHDTVSWYQQALGQGPQFIFQYYEEEERQRGNFPDRFSGHQFPNYSSELNVNALLLGDSALYLCASSLERGETQYFGPGTRLLVL.

Of note for this clone: The read halts 3 residues ahead of the CDR3 end, with the missing end drawn from the germline J gene. Other DNA sequences in the same sample also yield this CDR3. The rearrangement links TRBV14 to TRBJ1-2, with a possible D match to TRBD1 (5 bases). Germline values: CDR1 SGHDN, CDR2 FVKESK. The CDR3 covers 13 residues. Here the CDR3 reads CASSPSGGSGYTF. CDR3 DNA (partial): TGTGCCAGCAGCCCCTCGGGGGGGTCCGGC.

The CDR3 loop reads CASSIGQTMNTEAFF. CDR3 DNA (partial): TGTGCCAGTAGTATCGGACAGACTATGAACACTGAA. The chain links TRBV19 to TRBJ1-1; possibly TRBD1 for D (6 bases). The read finishes 3 residues shy of the CDR3 end, and the germline J gene is used to complete it. The CDR3 is made up of 15 amino acids. V lost 3 bases and J 0 bases, leaving 11 bases between the germline ends. CDR1 is LNHDA, CDR2 SQIVND, per germline (reference sequence).

Notes on this clone: The observed sequence ends 3 residues before the CDR3 terminus, with the missing tail filled in from the germline J gene. This chain joins TRBV19 and TRBJ1-5, with TRBD1 identical over 9 bases. There are 16 residues in the CDR3. The germline V gene has CDR1 LNHDA and CDR2 SQIVND (reference sequence). J lost 3 bases, V lost 2 bases, and 5 bases had no gene match. CDR3 loop: CASSITTGGVNQPQHF. Partial CDR3 DNA: TGTGCCAGTAGTATAACGACAGGGGGAGTCAATCAGCCC.